The next 31 T cell receptor beta chains were all read from a single sample in a study of shared clonotypes between healthy human individuals (TCRdb year 2020). The protocol used for the library was the immunoSEQ multiplex PCR assay. TCRdb took this table from immuneACCESS and kept in-frame rearrangements with V and J called. Such tables lack part of the clones; where checked against another copy, unresolved V genes explain under half of the gap, and the rest is unexplained. The sample table records 650,000 to 750,000 clones; about two thirds of these occur just once. Under 2% of the sample comes from the top ten. The sequencing sample was made of memory CD4+ T cells sorted from blood. Read against the paper, the sample's cell subset or site label means: CD45RA-negative fraction. The receptors shown here come from a woman aged 25-40 years in good health.

The chain carries TRBV18 and TRBJ1-1, with D possibly being TRBD1 (6 bases). In germline, CDR1 is KGHSH, CDR2 LQKENI. The CDR3 spans 15 residues. Trimming took 4 bases from V and 0 from J, leaving 12 bases between them. CDR3 amino acids: CASSRADRMNTEAFF. The CDR3 region has the DNA TGTGCCAGCTCACGCGCCGACAGGATGAACACTGAAGCTTTCTTT.

About this clone itself: A much larger clone differs by one base, so this may be a read error. The CDR3 region is CASSLTYEQYF. The CDR3 bases are TGTGCCAGCAGCCTGACCTACGAGCAGTACTTC. This chain joins TRBV5-8 and TRBJ2-7; D is unclear. The germline CDR1 and CDR2 sequences are SGHTS and YDEGEE. The CDR3 is 11 residues long. The V gene lost 4 bases and the J gene lost 2 bases, with 4 bases spanning the gap.

Details on this clone: The sample has other DNA sequences that encode this CDR3 too. The gene calls are TRBV27 and TRBJ2-3; 15 bases agree with TRBD2. Germline V lookup: CDR1 MNHEY, CDR2 SMNVEV (reference sequence). J gave up 6 bases and V 6 bases, and 7 bases lay outside the gene matches. The CDR3 is 16 residues long. The DNA for the CDR3 is TGTGCCAGCAGCCCGGGGACTAGCGGGAGGCGGGATACGCAGTATTTT. It encodes CASSPGTSGRRDTQYF.

The rearrangement links TRBV4-2 to TRBJ2-3; 7 bases agree with TRBD2. CDR3 length: 15 amino acids. In germline, CDR1 is LGHNA, CDR2 YNFKEQ. V was clipped by 0 bases and J by 5 bases; unmatched bases: 5. The CDR3 spells CASSQDERGGDTQYF. The CDR3 nucleotides are TGTGCCAGCAGCCAAGATGAGCGGGGAGGAGATACGCAGTATTTT.

The chain uses TRBV6-1 and TRBJ2-3; no reliable D call. The V gene lost 10 bases and the J gene lost 0 bases, with 14 bases spanning the gap. Germline CDR1 is MNHNS and CDR2 is SASEGT. CDR3 length: 14 amino acids. CDR3 sequence (DNA): TGTGCCATCCGACGGACCGCGAGCACAGATACGCAGTATTTT. It codes for CAIRRTASTDTQYF.

The rearrangement uses TRBV19 and TRBJ2-7; TRBD2 aligns across 7 bases. Germline V lookup: CDR1 LNHDA, CDR2 SQIVND (reference sequence). CDR3 length equals 14 residues. J was trimmed by 6 bases and V by 3 bases; bases with no gene match: 8. CDR3 loop: CASSIQAGAVEQYF. The DNA for the CDR3 is TGTGCCAGTAGTATTCAGGCGGGAGCTGTCGAGCAGTACTTC.

As regards this clone: Within the sample, other DNA sequences also encode this same CDR3. The V call is TRBV6-6, the J call TRBJ1-2; D is unresolved. Trimming cost V 2 bases and J 2 bases, with 6 bases left between them. Germline V gene lookup returns CDR1 MNHNY and CDR2 SVGAGI (reference sequence). This CDR3 has 13 amino acids. For the CDR3, the DNA is TGTGCCAGCAGTTACGGCCAAAACTATGGCTACACCTTC. It specifies CASSYGQNYGYTF.

The rearrangement links TRBV12-5 to TRBJ1-1, with 8 bases aligning to TRBD1. This CDR3 is built from 13 residues. The germline CDR1 and CDR2 sequences are LGHNT and FRNRAP. The V gene end was trimmed by 6 bases and the J gene end by 7 bases; junction bases not matched to a gene: 7. The CDR3 sequence: CASGTGVLGEAFF. The DNA for the CDR3 is TGTGCTAGTGGGACAGGGGTCCTTGGTGAAGCTTTCTTT.

This chain joins TRBV28 and TRBJ2-6, with unresolved D. The V gene lost 3 bases and the J gene lost 3 bases, with 6 bases spanning the gap. Per the germline V gene, CDR1 is MDHEN and CDR2 is SYDVKM. The CDR3 runs 14 residues. The CDR3 DNA reads TGTGCCAGCAGTTTTGACTTTGGGGCCAACGTCCTGACTTTC. Translating it yields CASSFDFGANVLTF. The entire variable domain, with the rest obtained from reference TRBV28 and TRBJ2-6, is as follows: DVKVTQSSRYLVKRTGEKVFLECVQDMDHENMFWYRQDPGLGLRLIYFSYDVKMKEKGDIPEGYSVSREKKERFSLILESASTNQTSMYLCASSFDFGANVLTFGAGSRLTVL.

This chain joins TRBV6-1 and TRBJ1-1; TRBD1 is a possible D gene (6 bases). V shed 8 bases and J shed 5 bases, with 15 bases lying between them. CDR1 is MNHNS and CDR2 is SASEGT in the germline V gene. This CDR3 comprises 13 residues. CDR3 nucleotide sequence: TGTGCCAGCGCGATACAGGGAGGGACTGAAGCTTTCTTT. This gives the protein CASAIQGGTEAFF.

The chain recombines TRBV7-2 with TRBJ1-1; 9 nucleotides line up with TRBD1. From germline, CDR1 is SGHTA and CDR2 FQGNSA. The CDR3 has 13 residues. The V segment lost 5 bases and the J segment 6 bases; nucleotides outside the gene matches: 4. The DNA of the CDR3 is TGTGCCAGCAGCCTACAGGGGGCCTCTGAAGCTTTCTTT. This sequence encodes CASSLQGASEAFF.

This clone was found many times. The rearrangement joins TRBV28 to TRBJ1-4, with 7 bases aligning to TRBD1. Germline assignment: CDR1 MDHEN and CDR2 SYDVKM. The trim removed 6 bases at V and 10 bases at J, leaving 11 bases unmatched. This CDR3 contains 14 residues. CDR3 nucleotides: TGTGCCAGCAGATACCGGGACAGTCACGGAAAACTGTTTTTT. It yields the protein CASRYRDSHGKLFF.

The rearrangement uses TRBV7-8 and TRBJ2-1, with TRBD2 matching 11 bases. The CDR3 runs 18 residues. The trim removed 4 bases at V and 7 bases at J, leaving 15 bases unmatched. Germline assignment: CDR1 SGHVS and CDR2 FQNEAQ. This CDR3 reads CASSSHPGGTSGRNEQFF. DNA of the CDR3: TGTGCCAGCAGCTCTCACCCGGGGGGGACTAGCGGCCGAAATGAGCAGTTCTTC.

The genes are TRBV9 and TRBJ1-4; tentative D call: TRBD1 (6 bases). Deletions cut 4 bases from V and 7 bases from J, with 17 bases between. There are 15 residues in the CDR3. Germline V gives CDR1 SGDLS, CDR2 YYNGEE. The CDR3 DNA is TGTGCCAGCAGCTTCGGCGGGGGCAAGGGTGAAAAACTGTTTTTT. Translation: CASSFGGGKGEKLFF.

The chain employs TRBV4-2 and TRBJ2-1, with D possibly TRBD1 on 6 matching bases. Germline loops: CDR1 LGHNA, CDR2 YNFKEQ. The V and J ends lost 1 base and 0 bases respectively, with 16 bases between them. The CDR3 is 18 amino acids. The CDR3: CASSQVGSEDSSYNEQFF. CDR3 sequence (DNA): TGTGCCAGCAGCCAAGTCGGATCCGAGGACAGCTCCTACAATGAGCAGTTCTTC.

V gene TRBV5-1 combines with J gene TRBJ2-1, with D unclear. The length of the CDR3 is 13 residues. Per germline, CDR1 SGHRS and CDR2 YFSETQ. Deletions cut 2 bases from V and 3 bases from J, with 6 bases between. The CDR3 sequence: CASSFRNYNEQFF. For the CDR3, the DNA is TGCGCCAGCAGCTTCCGGAACTACAATGAGCAGTTCTTC.

V usage is TRBV7-8 and J usage is TRBJ2-2; 11 bases map to TRBD1. The ends lost 5 bases at V and 8 bases at J; junction bases unmatched: 10. The germline V gene has CDR1 SGHVS and CDR2 FQNEAQ. This CDR3 has 16 residues. The CDR3 coding sequence is TGTGCCAGCAGCCTACCGGGACAGGGGGTATCGGGGGAGCTGTTTTTT. Encoded protein: CASSLPGQGVSGELFF.

This clone has just one count. The rearrangement uses TRBV28 and TRBJ1-2, with D unresolved. Trimming cost V 5 bases and J 7 bases, with 14 bases left between them. CDR1 and CDR2 from the germline V gene are MDHEN and SYDVKM. The CDR3 is made up of 13 amino acids. The DNA for the CDR3 is TGTGCCAGCAGTCCCCCTCGGGTTTCTGGCTACACCTTC. This gives the protein CASSPPRVSGYTF.

V is TRBV30 and J is TRBJ2-7; no definite D call. V was clipped by 5 bases and J by 2 bases, with 10 bases between them. CDR1 and CDR2 (germline): GTSNPN, SVGIG (reference sequence). The CDR3 runs to 12 residues. The CDR3 is CAWARIAYEQYF. The CDR3 DNA sequence: TGTGCCTGGGCTAGGATTGCCTACGAGCAGTACTTC.

This chain links TRBV7-2 with TRBJ2-1; D uncertain. The CDR3 contains 14 residues. Per germline, CDR1 SGHTA and CDR2 FQGNSA. V was clipped by 6 bases and J by 7 bases, with 16 bases between them. The CDR3 DNA reads TGTGCCAGCAGACCATCTCGCCTTGGTAATGAGCAGTTCTTC. It yields the protein CASRPSRLGNEQFF.

The V call is TRBV5-1, the J call TRBJ2-2; D possibly uses TRBD1 or TRBD2 (5 bases each). The CDR3 covers 15 residues. The germline V gene has CDR1 SGHRS and CDR2 YFSETQ. Trimming pared 2 bases from V and 2 bases from J, leaving 10 bases between. The CDR3 sequence: CASSFRDPNTGELFF. The CDR3 DNA reads as TGCGCCAGCAGCTTCCGGGACCCCAACACCGGGGAGCTGTTTTTT.

This clone was detected a few times. This sequence joins TRBV7-3 and TRBJ1-5, with D perhaps matching TRBD1 (6 bases). CDR3 length equals 15 residues. Germline assignment: CDR1 SGHTA and CDR2 FQGTGA. V was pared by 4 bases and J by 3 bases, with 13 bases between. As DNA, the CDR3 is TGTGCCAGCAGCTGGGGGCAGGTCCACAATCAGCCCCAGCATTTT. This codes for CASSWGQVHNQPQHF.

The chain recombines TRBV19 with TRBJ2-7; the match to TRBD1 covers 12 bases. The germline V gene has CDR1 LNHDA and CDR2 SQIVND (reference sequence). V gave up 1 base and J gave up 6 bases; unmatched junction bases: 4. CDR3 length: 15 amino acids. The CDR3 region is CASSIVGQGAVEQYF. The CDR3 DNA follows: TGTGCCAGTAGTATAGTGGGACAGGGGGCCGTCGAGCAGTACTTC.

The chain combines TRBV7-9 with TRBJ1-2, with D perhaps matching TRBD1 (5 bases). Trimming pared 5 bases from V and 4 bases from J, leaving 11 bases between. The CDR3 has 13 residues. The germline gives CDR1 SEHNR, CDR2 FQNEAQ (reference sequence). CDR3 DNA sequence: TGTGCCAGCAGCCTGGGGACTTTCTATGGCTACACCTTC. Residues: CASSLGTFYGYTF. Filled out from reference TRBV7-9 and TRBJ1-2, the complete variable domain reads DTGVSQNPRHKITKRGQNVTFRCDPISEHNRLYWYRQTLGQGPEFLTYFQNEAQLEKSRLLSDRFSAERPKGSFSTLEIQRTEQGDSAMYLCASSLGTFYGYTFGSGTRLTVV.

This clone came up a few times. This CDR3 is also generated by other DNA sequences in the sample. V and J are TRBV18 and TRBJ2-3, with a weak D call TRBD2 (6 bases). CDR3 length: 15 residues. V lost 3 bases to trimming and J lost 2 bases, with 12 bases between them. Germline V lookup: CDR1 KGHSH, CDR2 LQKENI. The CDR3 here is CASSPSRGTTDTQYF. In DNA form, the CDR3 reads TGTGCCAGCTCACCTTCGCGGGGAACCACAGATACGCAGTATTTT.

This sequence joins TRBV4-2 and TRBJ1-2; 9 positions match TRBD1. V lost 0 bases, J lost 2 bases, and 4 bases stayed unmatched. This CDR3 region has 16 residues. Germline V CDR1 and CDR2: LGHNA, YNFKEQ. The CDR3 sequence is CASSQEGTGLNYGYTF. CDR3 bases: TGTGCCAGCAGCCAAGAAGGGACAGGGTTGAACTATGGCTACACCTTC.

V usage is TRBV19 and J usage is TRBJ2-3; a weak D match, TRBD1 (5 bases). CDR1 is LNHDA and CDR2 is SQIVND in the germline V gene (reference sequence). Trimming removed 6 bases at V and 2 bases at J, with 12 bases between. The CDR3 consists of 14 residues. The CDR3, as DNA: TGTGCCAGTAGCTTGGACACTACCACAGATACGCAGTATTTT. As protein: CASSLDTTTDTQYF.

The rearrangement uses TRBV18 and TRBJ2-7; 13 nucleotides match TRBD2. The CDR3 is 16 residues long. The V and J ends lost 5 bases and 8 bases, in that order; junction bases with no gene match: 12. Germline-derived CDR1 and CDR2 are KGHSH and LQKENI. CDR3: CASSTAGGTSGKKQYF. The DNA of the CDR3 is TGTGCCAGCTCAACCGCCGGAGGGACTAGCGGGAAGAAGCAGTACTTC. Supplemented by reference TRBV18 and TRBJ2-7, the full variable domain reads NAGVMQNPRHLVRRRGQEARLRCSPMKGHSHVYWYRQLPEEGLKFMVYLQKENIIDESGMPKERFSAEFPKEGPSILRIQQVVRGDSAAYFCASSTAGGTSGKKQYFGPGTRLTVT.

The chain uses TRBV30 and TRBJ2-7; the match to TRBD1 covers 8 bases. This CDR3 is 14 amino acids long. V was pared by 3 bases and J by 0 bases, with 4 bases of the junction left unmatched. Germline assignment: CDR1 GTSNPN and CDR2 SVGIG (reference sequence). In DNA form, the CDR3 reads TGTGCCTGGAGCAGGGGGCCCAGCTCCTACGAGCAGTACTTC. As protein: CAWSRGPSSYEQYF.

This clone came up a few times. The J gene is TRBJ2-4, the V gene TRBV5-1; 9 bases line up with TRBD1. The CDR3 loop spans 15 amino acids. Germline CDR1 is SGHRS and CDR2 is YFSETQ. V gave up 4 bases and J gave up 9 bases; unmatched junction bases: 11. The CDR3 sequence: CASSATGQGRAIQYF. The CDR3, as DNA: TGCGCCAGCAGCGCAACGGGACAGGGACGTGCCATTCAGTACTTC.

Details on this clone: Other DNA sequences from this sample encode an identical CDR3 as well. This rearrangement joins TRBV5-1 to TRBJ2-2; tentatively, D is TRBD2 (5 bases). This CDR3 is built from 14 residues. Germline V lookup: CDR1 SGHRS, CDR2 YFSETQ. V was trimmed by 0 bases and J by 4 bases, leaving 7 bases between them. The DNA of the CDR3 is TGCGCCAGCAGCTTGGGTCGGGGCACCGGGGAGCTGTTTTTT. Residues: CASSLGRGTGELFF.